Detailed here is one T cell receptor beta chain. One junction end does not reproduce the germline sequence, and a read error may be involved. A constant-region primer primed TCR beta cDNA synthesis from 450 to 550 ng of total RNA. Slightly modified ARM-PCR served as the procedure for the TCR beta libraries. These libraries came from three rounds of nested multiplex PCR. TRBV1-TRBV30 forward primers paired with a C-beta reverse primer drove the first two PCR rounds, about 10 cycles each. TCRdb called the multiplex PCR reads again in MiXCR, with one record for every CDR3 protein. The sample has approximately 88,000 distinct CDR3 sequences; just over 65% are singletons. DNA and RNA were both co-extracted from approximately 20-30 mg of bulk tissue that had not been sorted. This specimen belongs to a study of tumor-infiltrating lymphocytes in primary liver carcinoma. Across the whole study: Samples gave roughly 3.65 to 8 million productive TCRbeta reads, similar across tissue types.

CDR3 length: 14 amino acids. CDR1 and CDR2 (germline): SGHRS, YFSETQ. The V call is TRBV5-1, the J call TRBJ2-7; D is unclear. The clonotype was recovered from a man aged 35-49 years with primary liver carcinoma and hepatitis B virus infection. Sequenced material: tumor-adjacent normal liver tissue. CDR3: CASSLEDLAYELYF. The CDR3 region has the DNA TGCGCCAGCAGCTTGGAAGATCTCGCCTACGAGCTGTACTTC.